This section outlines one T cell receptor beta chain sequence together with its context. This clonotype has ten or more counts. The antigen it recognizes is unknown. No much larger clone exists at a distance of one base, and base qualities are not known. This sample was sequenced with an Illumina HiSeq 2000. TCR beta chain libraries were generated by multiplex PCR amplification. High-throughput sequencing was used to analyze the amplified TCR beta chain products. Clones were called with MiXCR by TCRdb after fastp trimmed the public reads at Q25, and only in-frame beta chains were retained. Each CDR3 protein appears once, grouped with its most common genes and DNA. In this sample the table shows 200,000 to 300,000 distinct CDR3 sequences, 30% to 35% of which occur a single time. In total, the top ten clones hold under 1.2% of the sample. V has 5 bases trimmed and J has 1 base trimmed; junction bases matching no gene number 4. CDR1 and CDR2 were assigned from the germline V gene (reference sequence) as LNHDA and SQIVND. The CDR3, cysteine through phenylalanine, is 14 amino acids long. The retained sequence is limited to the CDR3, 42 bases, with the frame set at the first base.

The data belong to a study of breast tumors, draining lymph nodes, adjacent tissues listed by TCRdb under 2016. About the investigation overall: Breast cancer patients provided tumor, adjacent nontumor tissue and axillary lymph nodes, and the study compared the TCR beta repertoires across these three sources. The study was designed to assess the relationships and possible T-cell exchange between tumor, surrounding tissue and draining lymph node repertoires in human breast cancer. Study-wide findings and limitations: The similarity between tumor and nontumor tissue repertoires was significantly greater in luminal-like breast cancer than in basal-like breast cancer. The data were considered consistent with most tumor T cells being derived from the lymph node and subsequently expanding within tumor tissue. The conclusion that tumor T cells originate in lymph nodes was framed as consistent with a hypothesis rather than directly demonstrated. T-cell repertoire diversity in tumors was found to be lower than in lymph nodes but higher than in nontumor tissue, and preferential V and J gene usage was observed.

The axillary draining lymph nodes of breast cancer patients were the source of the lymph node samples. The specimen sequenced was axillary lymph node tissue. The TCR originated in a female donor with breast cancer. Some clones in this sample may be carry-over from other donors' samples. The rearranged segments are TRBV19 and TRBJ2-7; a stretch of 8 junction bases matches TRBD1. CDR3 region: CASSLRQGSYEQYF. The bases read TGTGCCAGTAGTCTACGACAGGGGTCCTACGAGCAGTACTTC.